Presented here are 30 T cell receptor beta chains from one specimen sequenced in a study of T cells in Graves' hyperthyroidism and ophthalmopathy. TCR beta CDR3 region amplification was performed from RNA transcripts. TCR CDR3 regions were first amplified by RT-PCR with HTBI primers. TCRdb recomputed calls from the multiplex PCR reads with MiXCR, one row per CDR3 protein. This sample carries about 420,000 distinct CDR3 sequences, roughly 13% of them seen once, and the ten largest clones take 5.3%. The sequenced sample consisted of blood. The source of these receptors is a woman aged 18-35 years with Graves' hyperthyroidism.

There are many counts of this clonotype. This chain uses TRBV19 with TRBJ2-1, with a possible D match to TRBD2 (7 bases). Per germline, CDR1 LNHDA and CDR2 SQIVND (reference sequence). V was pared by 6 bases and J by 11 bases, with 26 bases between. The length of the CDR3 is 16 residues. In DNA form, the CDR3 reads TGTGCCAGTAGCCCCCAGGCGGGGGCGGCGGCGAAACAGCAGTTCTTC. Amino acids: CASSPQAGAAAKQQFF.

This clonotype has a count of ten or more. V and J are TRBV7-8 and TRBJ2-7; D call uncertain. CDR1 and CDR2 from the germline V gene are SGHVS and FQNEAQ. CDR3 length: 14 residues. Trimming took 2 bases from V and 7 from J, leaving 15 bases between them. The CDR3 DNA follows: TGTGCCAGCAGCTTAAGAGTAGGTCCCCGGGAGCAGTACTTC. It translates to CASSLRVGPREQYF.

This clonotype has ten or more counts. This chain joins TRBV10-1 and TRBJ2-2; 10 nucleotides agree with TRBD2. J lost 6 bases, V lost 8 bases, and 12 bases had no gene match. CDR3 length: 16 amino acids. The germline gives CDR1 WNHNN, CDR2 SYGVQD (reference sequence). The CDR3 region is CASSPHLAGVAGELFF. CDR3 DNA: TGCGCCAGCTCGCCTCATCTAGCGGGAGTGGCCGGGGAGCTGTTTTTT.

This clonotype was observed a few times. This sequence joins TRBV10-2 and TRBJ2-3; 7 nucleotides match TRBD1. The CDR3 is made up of 15 amino acids. Unmatched junction bases numbered 12, after V lost 9 bases and J lost 3 bases. In germline, CDR1 is WSHSY, CDR2 SAAADI. The CDR3 is CASRPTTGRTDTQYF. As DNA, the CDR3 is TGCGCCAGTCGGCCGACGACAGGGAGAACAGATACGCAGTATTTT.

The chain uses TRBV4-3 and TRBJ2-1, with D possibly TRBD1 on 5 matching bases. Germline lookup yields CDR1 LGHNA and CDR2 YSLEER. Trimming stripped 0 bases from V and 6 bases from J, with 15 bases between. CDR3 length equals 16 residues. Written as DNA, the CDR3 is TGCGCCAGCAGCCAAGATTGGGATGACAGCCCCAATGAGCAGTTCTTC. This gives the protein CASSQDWDDSPNEQFF.

This clonotype came up a few times. J is TRBJ1-4 and V is TRBV3-1; D not certain. The CDR3 is 15 residues long. The V end was cut by 0 bases, the J end by 5 bases, with 10 bases between. Germline V gene sequence: CDR1 LGHDT, CDR2 YNNKEL (reference sequence). The CDR3 spells CASSQDPQINEKLFF. Here the CDR3 DNA reads TGTGCCAGCAGCCAAGACCCGCAGATAAATGAAAAACTGTTTTTT.

Ten or more counts support this clonotype. The CDR3: CASSPGTSGMITGELFF. The CDR3 DNA reads TGTGCCAGCTCACCCGGGACTAGCGGGATGATTACCGGGGAGCTGTTTTTT. The chain employs TRBV18 and TRBJ2-2; 13 bases map to TRBD2. The CDR3 runs 17 residues. With 3 bases clipped from V and 5 bases from J, the junction kept 6 bases outside the gene matches. CDR1 and CDR2 (germline): KGHSH, LQKENI.

The V call is TRBV6-1, the J call TRBJ1-2; TRBD1 is a possible D gene (5 bases). CDR1 is MNHNS and CDR2 is SASEGT in the germline V gene. This CDR3 has 16 residues. V was clipped by 6 bases and J by 3 bases, with 20 bases between them. The CDR3 nucleotides read TGTGCCAGCAGCGAACCGGGACGGCTGGGCTACTATGGCTACACCTTC. Translation: CASSEPGRLGYYGYTF.

The rearrangement links TRBV5-1 to TRBJ2-5; TRBD1 matches at 8 bases. CDR3 length: 15 residues. The V and J ends lost 1 base and 4 bases, in that order; junction bases with no gene match: 6. Germline V CDR1 and CDR2: SGHRS, YFSETQ. The CDR3 here is CASSLRTGRRETQYF. The CDR3, as DNA: TGCGCCAGCAGCTTGAGGACAGGGAGGAGAGAGACCCAGTACTTC.

This clonotype was seen at least ten times. V usage is TRBV7-8 and J usage is TRBJ2-7; 7 nucleotides match TRBD1. Germline trimming cut 2 bases from V and 7 bases from J; bases unmatched to any gene: 5. The CDR3 sequence is 13 residues long. Germline V gene lookup returns CDR1 SGHVS and CDR2 FQNEAQ. This chain's CDR3 is CASSLIRGHEQYF. In nucleotides, the CDR3 is TGTGCCAGCAGCTTAATTAGGGGGCATGAGCAGTACTTC. The whole variable domain, remainder taken from reference TRBV7-8 and TRBJ2-7, is GAGVSQSPRYKVAKRGQDVALRCDPISGHVSLFWYQQALGQGPEFLTYFQNEAQLDKSGLPSDRFFAERPEGSVSTLKIQRTQQEDSAVYLCASSLIRGHEQYFGPGTRLTVT.

This clonotype was observed a handful of times. V usage is TRBV19 and J usage is TRBJ1-5, with a possible D match to TRBD1 (6 bases). Germline V lookup: CDR1 LNHDA, CDR2 SQIVND (reference sequence). The CDR3 is 14 residues long. Trimming left V 4 bases short and J 4 bases short, with 11 bases between. The CDR3 here is CASSTLDRNQPQHF. CDR3 bases: TGTGCCAGTAGTACCCTCGACAGGAATCAGCCCCAGCATTTT.

This clonotype was seen many times. The V call is TRBV2, the J call TRBJ2-3; D is possibly TRBD2 (6 bases). This CDR3 region has 15 residues. V gave up 3 bases and J gave up 0 bases, with 10 bases separating them. The germline gives CDR1 SNHLY, CDR2 FYNNEI. The CDR3 nucleotides read TGTGCCAGCAGTGATATAGGAGGGAGCACAGATACGCAGTATTTT. This sequence encodes CASSDIGGSTDTQYF.

This clonotype has only a few counts. The rearrangement links TRBV3-1 to TRBJ2-7; TRBD2 aligns across 7 bases. The trim removed 1 base at V and 4 bases at J, leaving 10 bases unmatched. Per germline, CDR1 LGHDT and CDR2 YNNKEL (reference sequence). This CDR3 is built from 16 residues. CDR3 coding DNA: TGTGCCAGCAGCCAAGCCCCGGCTAGCGGAAAATACGAGCAGTACTTC. Encoded protein: CASSQAPASGKYEQYF.

This clonotype was picked up a small number of times. This chain connects TRBV12-3 or TRBV12-4 to TRBJ2-5; weak D call: TRBD2 (5 bases). V lost 6 bases, J lost 1 base, and 18 bases lay in between. This CDR3 region has 16 residues. CDR3 region: CASRAFPWEPQETQYF. CDR3 in DNA: TGTGCCAGCAGGGCCTTCCCGTGGGAGCCCCAAGAGACCCAGTACTTC.

This clonotype appeared many times. The chain links TRBV6-1 to TRBJ1-1; D uncertain. Germline assignment: CDR1 MNHNS and CDR2 SASEGT. The CDR3 runs to 13 residues. The ends were cut back, 8 bases at V and 1 base at J, with 11 bases in the middle. CDR3 DNA: TGTGCCAGCCAGACGCTGGGGAACACTGAAGCTTTCTTT. Residues: CASQTLGNTEAFF.

This chain joins TRBV11-2 and TRBJ2-7, with TRBD2 identical over 10 bases. The CDR3 extends over 15 amino acids. The V gene end was trimmed by 0 bases and the J gene end by 3 bases; junction bases not matched to a gene: 2. Germline-derived CDR1 and CDR2 are SGHAT and FQNNGV. The CDR3 here is CASSLDPSGGYEQYF. In DNA, the CDR3 is TGTGCCAGCAGCTTAGATCCTAGCGGGGGCTACGAGCAGTACTTC.

The rearrangement links TRBV12-3 or TRBV12-4 to TRBJ2-3, with a weak D call TRBD2 (6 bases). Trimming pared 0 bases from V and 1 base from J, leaving 17 bases between. This CDR3 spans 18 amino acids. DNA for the CDR3: TGTGCCAGCAGTTTAGCACTAGAGGAGGGCCTCCGCACAGATACGCAGTATTTT. This sequence encodes CASSLALEEGLRTDTQYF.

This chain joins TRBV9 and TRBJ2-7, with 11 positions matching TRBD2. Gene TRBJ2-1 matches the end of the DNA better, so the J call may be wrong. The CDR3 is 16 amino acids. CDR1 SGDLS and CDR2 YYNGEE come from the germline V gene. The DNA of the CDR3 is TGTGCCAGCAGCGCCTCCGGGACTAGCGGTAGTAACGAGCAGTTCTTC. Translation gives CASSASGTSGSNEQFF.

This clonotype showed up just a few times. Just one base apart from a much larger clone, this may be a read error. Because the CDR3 is missing its conserved closing phenylalanine or tryptophan, this is likely a read error. The J gene is TRBJ1-1, the V gene TRBV11-2; D call uncertain. Germline loops: CDR1 SGHAT, CDR2 FQNNGV. The CDR3 is 15 amino acids. Trimming pared 0 bases from V and 1 base from J, leaving 9 bases between. The CDR3 spells CASSLDPYRNTEAFL. CDR3 in DNA: TGTGCCAGCAGCTTAGATCCGTACAGGAACACTGAAGCTTTCCTT.

This clonotype has a count of ten or more. The rearrangement uses TRBV6-5 and TRBJ2-7, with 10 bases aligning to TRBD1. Germline V gene data show CDR1 as MNHEY and CDR2 as SVGAGI. This CDR3 has 16 amino acids. V was clipped by 2 bases and J by 4 bases; unmatched bases: 8. The CDR3 bases are TGTGCCAGCAGTTACGCCGGGACAGGGGCGCGTTACGAGCAGTACTTC. Amino acids: CASSYAGTGARYEQYF.

The chain recombines TRBV7-3 with TRBJ2-3; no firm D call. Trimming removed 2 bases from V and 4 bases from J, with 7 bases in between. The CDR3 totals 13 residues. Germline CDR1 is SGHTA and CDR2 is FQGTGA. The CDR3 region has the DNA TGTGCCAGCAGCTTAGATAAACCAGATACGCAGTATTTT. Amino acids: CASSLDKPDTQYF.

The table lists this clonotype with many counts. The V call is TRBV9, the J call TRBJ2-1; 7 bases fit TRBD2. The germline gives CDR1 SGDLS, CDR2 YYNGEE. Losses at the gene ends were 0 bases for V and 4 bases for J; bases not matched to a gene: 7. The CDR3 is made up of 16 amino acids. CDR3 sequence reads: CASSVATAGAYNEQFF. The CDR3 DNA reads as TGTGCCAGCAGCGTAGCTACGGCGGGAGCATACAATGAGCAGTTCTTC.

This clonotype was observed a single time. This chain uses TRBV6-2 or TRBV6-3 with TRBJ2-7; 13 bases are shared with TRBD2. CDR1 is MNHEY and CDR2 is SVGEGT in the germline V gene. V trimming: 6 bases; J trimming: 0 bases; junction bases outside the gene matches: 2. The CDR3 sequence is 15 residues long. The CDR3 DNA sequence: TGTGCCAGCAGGGGGACTAGCGGGGCCTCCTACGAGCAGTACTTC. Residues: CASRGTSGASYEQYF.

This clonotype has ten or more counts. The chain links TRBV15 to TRBJ2-3; TRBD2 agrees at 12 bases. This CDR3 has 15 residues. Germline CDR1 reads LNHNV; CDR2 reads YYDKDF (reference sequence). V was clipped by 5 bases and J by 5 bases; unmatched bases: 5. The CDR3 bases are TGTGCCACCAGCCCAGGACTAGCGGGAATAGATACGCAGTATTTT. Protein product: CATSPGLAGIDTQYF. The full variable domain, in which reference TRBV15 and TRBJ2-3 provide the parts outside the CDR3, is DAMVIQNPRYQVTQFGKPVTLSCSQTLNHNVMYWYQQKSSQAPKLLFHYYDKDFNNEADTPDNFQSRRPNTSFCFLDIRSPGLGDTAMYLCATSPGLAGIDTQYFGPGTRLTVL.

This clonotype was detected only a few times. The chain uses TRBV27 and TRBJ1-5, with 11 bases that match TRBD1. Germline CDR1 is MNHEY and CDR2 is SMNVEV (reference sequence). The CDR3 runs 20 residues. After removal of 4 bases from V and 0 bases from J, the junction contained 14 bases not matched to a gene. This CDR3 reads CASSSTYLDRGRDSNQPQHF. The CDR3 DNA follows: TGTGCCAGCAGTTCAACCTACCTGGACAGGGGGCGAGATAGCAATCAGCCCCAGCATTTT.

This clonotype was counted ten times or more. The rearrangement joins TRBV4-2 to TRBJ2-1; 11 bases map to TRBD2. The germline CDR1 and CDR2 sequences are LGHNA and YNFKEQ. J lost 6 bases, V lost 0 bases, and 4 bases had no gene match. This CDR3 is built from 16 residues. The CDR3 protein is CASSQDGTSGFNEQFF. The CDR3 nucleotides are TGTGCCAGCAGCCAAGATGGGACTAGCGGATTCAATGAGCAGTTCTTC.

The chain uses TRBV30 and TRBJ1-2, with 8 bases aligning to TRBD1. The CDR3 has 14 amino acids. The germline V gene has CDR1 GTSNPN and CDR2 SVGIG (reference sequence). Trimming took 3 bases from V and 8 from J; bases not matched to a gene: 11. The CDR3 bases are TGTGCCTGGAGCGGAGACAGGGGTTTATCAGGCTACACCTTC. It translates to CAWSGDRGLSGYTF. Using reference TRBV30 and TRBJ1-2 for the parts outside the CDR3, the full variable domain is SQTIHQWPATLVQPVGSPLSLECTVEGTSNPNLYWYRQAAGRGLQLLFYSVGIGQISSEVPQNLSASRPQDRQFILSSKKLLLSDSGFYLCAWSGDRGLSGYTFGSGTRLTVV.

This clonotype has only a few counts. The chain is built from TRBV7-9 and TRBJ1-2; 7 nucleotides line up with TRBD1. The V segment lost 4 bases and the J segment 11 bases; nucleotides outside the gene matches: 13. Germline V gene sequence: CDR1 SEHNR, CDR2 FQNEAQ (reference sequence). The CDR3 spans 14 residues. The CDR3 bases are TGTGCCAGCAGCTATCGGGACTCCAGGGGGGGGTACACCTTC. This gives the protein CASSYRDSRGGYTF.

In its sample, this clonotype was seen many times. The chain links TRBV2 to TRBJ1-4; tentative D call: TRBD1 (5 bases). The germline V and J ends were trimmed by 3 bases and 8 bases, with 16 bases remaining between them. Per germline, CDR1 SNHLY and CDR2 FYNNEI. This CDR3 has 15 residues. CDR3: CASSDQGAGREKLFF. The CDR3 region has the DNA TGTGCCAGCAGTGACCAGGGTGCGGGGCGGGAAAAACTGTTTTTT.

The V and J genes are TRBV6-2 or TRBV6-3 and TRBJ2-5; tentative D call: TRBD2 (6 bases). V was clipped by 5 bases and J by 4 bases, with 17 bases between them. The CDR3 sequence is 15 residues long. Germline loops: CDR1 MNHEY, CDR2 SVGEGT. DNA for the CDR3: TGTGCCAGCAGTGCCGACGGAGGGCCCTCAGAGACCCAGTACTTC. Translation gives CASSADGGPSETQYF.